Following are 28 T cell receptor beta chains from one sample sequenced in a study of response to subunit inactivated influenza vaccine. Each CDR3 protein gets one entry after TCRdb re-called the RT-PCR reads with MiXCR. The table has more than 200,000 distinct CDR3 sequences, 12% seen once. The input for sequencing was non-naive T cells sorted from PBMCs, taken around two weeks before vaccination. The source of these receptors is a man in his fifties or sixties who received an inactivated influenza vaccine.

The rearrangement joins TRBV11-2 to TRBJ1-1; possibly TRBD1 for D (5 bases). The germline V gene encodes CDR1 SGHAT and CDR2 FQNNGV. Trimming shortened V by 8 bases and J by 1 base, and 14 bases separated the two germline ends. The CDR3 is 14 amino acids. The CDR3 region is CASGGSYKNTEAFF. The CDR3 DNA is TGTGCCAGCGGGGGGTCCTATAAGAACACTGAAGCTTTCTTT.

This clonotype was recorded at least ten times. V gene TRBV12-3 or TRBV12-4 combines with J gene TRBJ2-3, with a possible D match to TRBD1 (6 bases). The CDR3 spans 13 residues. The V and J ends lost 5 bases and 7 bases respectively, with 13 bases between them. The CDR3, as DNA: TGTGCCAGCAGTGTGGACAGTAGGAATACGCAGTATTTT. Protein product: CASSVDSRNTQYF.

The CDR3 region has the DNA TGTGCCAGCAGCCTAGGGTTCTACACCGGGGAGCTGTTTTTT. Protein sequence: CASSLGFYTGELFF. This chain uses TRBV7-2 with TRBJ2-2; D is unresolved. CDR1 and CDR2 from the germline V gene are SGHTA and FQGNSA. The ends were cut back, 5 bases at V and 3 bases at J, with 10 bases in the middle. This CDR3 spans 14 amino acids.

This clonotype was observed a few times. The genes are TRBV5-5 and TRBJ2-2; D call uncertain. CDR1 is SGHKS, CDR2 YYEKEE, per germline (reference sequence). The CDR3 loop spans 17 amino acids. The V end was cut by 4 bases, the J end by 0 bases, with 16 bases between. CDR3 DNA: TGTGCCAGCAGCCAAAAGGGCGGAGCCACGAACACCGGGGAGCTGTTTTTT. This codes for CASSQKGGATNTGELFF.

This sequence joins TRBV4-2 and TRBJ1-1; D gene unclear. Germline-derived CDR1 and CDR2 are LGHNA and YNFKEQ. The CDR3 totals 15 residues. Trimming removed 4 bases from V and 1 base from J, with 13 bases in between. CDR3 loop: CASSPDHGRNTEAFF. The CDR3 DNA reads TGTGCCAGCAGCCCAGACCATGGCAGGAACACTGAAGCTTTCTTT.

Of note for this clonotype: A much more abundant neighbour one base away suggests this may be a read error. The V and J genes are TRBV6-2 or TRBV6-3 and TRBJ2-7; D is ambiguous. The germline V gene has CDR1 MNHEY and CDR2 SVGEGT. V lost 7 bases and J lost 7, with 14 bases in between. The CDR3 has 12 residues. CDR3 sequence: CASIPSDEEQYF. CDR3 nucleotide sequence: TGTGCCAGCATTCCCTCCGACGAAGAGCAGTACTTC.

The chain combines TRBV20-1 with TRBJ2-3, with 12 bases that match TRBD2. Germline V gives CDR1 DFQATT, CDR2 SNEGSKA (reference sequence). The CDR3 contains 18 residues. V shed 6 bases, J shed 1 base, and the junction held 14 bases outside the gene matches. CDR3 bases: TGCAGTGCCCCTGCTGAGCTAGCGGGGGGGCTAGGCACAGATACGCAGTATTTT. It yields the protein CSAPAELAGGLGTDTQYF.

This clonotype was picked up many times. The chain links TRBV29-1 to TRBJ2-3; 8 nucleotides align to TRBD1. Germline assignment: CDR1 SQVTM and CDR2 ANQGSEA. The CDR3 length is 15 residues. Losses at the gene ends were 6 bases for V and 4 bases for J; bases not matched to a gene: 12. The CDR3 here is CSVRGQGGVSDTQYF. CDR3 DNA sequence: TGCAGCGTCCGAGGACAGGGTGGTGTTTCAGATACGCAGTATTTT.

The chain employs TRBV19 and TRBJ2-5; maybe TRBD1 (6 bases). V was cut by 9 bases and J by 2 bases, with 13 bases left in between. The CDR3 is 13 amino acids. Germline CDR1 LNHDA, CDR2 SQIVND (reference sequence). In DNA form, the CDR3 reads TGTGCCAGGACCGGGACAAGACAAGAGACCCAGTACTTC. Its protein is CARTGTRQETQYF.

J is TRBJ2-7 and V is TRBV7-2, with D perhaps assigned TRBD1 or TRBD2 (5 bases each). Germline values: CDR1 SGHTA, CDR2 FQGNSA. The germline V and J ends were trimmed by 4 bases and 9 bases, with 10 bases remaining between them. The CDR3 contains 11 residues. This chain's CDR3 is CASSSGAPQYF. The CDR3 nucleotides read TGTGCCAGCAGCTCCGGGGCCCCGCAGTACTTC.

The CDR3 here is CASSQDSPGAYEQYF. For the CDR3, the DNA is TGCGCCAGCAGCCAAGATTCGCCGGGGGCCTACGAGCAGTACTTC. V usage is TRBV4-3 and J usage is TRBJ2-7; tentative D call: TRBD2 (6 bases). CDR3 length: 15 amino acids. Germline-derived CDR1 and CDR2 are LGHNA and YSLEER. V was pared by 0 bases and J by 2 bases, with 11 bases between.

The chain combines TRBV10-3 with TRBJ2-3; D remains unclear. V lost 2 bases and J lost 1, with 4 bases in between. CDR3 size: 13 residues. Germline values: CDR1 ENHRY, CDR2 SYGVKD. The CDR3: CAISERGTDTQYF. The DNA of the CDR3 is TGTGCCATCAGTGAGCGGGGCACAGATACGCAGTATTTT.

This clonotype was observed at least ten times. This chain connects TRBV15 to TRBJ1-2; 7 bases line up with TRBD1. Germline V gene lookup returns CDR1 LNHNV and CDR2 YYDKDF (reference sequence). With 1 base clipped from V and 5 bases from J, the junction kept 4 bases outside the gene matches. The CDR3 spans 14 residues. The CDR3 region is CATSRAQGEYGYTF. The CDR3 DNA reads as TGTGCCACCAGCAGAGCCCAGGGGGAGTATGGCTACACCTTC.

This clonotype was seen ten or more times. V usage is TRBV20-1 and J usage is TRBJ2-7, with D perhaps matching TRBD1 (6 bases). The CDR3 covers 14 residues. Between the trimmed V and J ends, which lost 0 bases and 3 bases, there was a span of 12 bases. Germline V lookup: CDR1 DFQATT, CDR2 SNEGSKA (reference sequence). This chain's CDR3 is CSARDRDRIYEQYF. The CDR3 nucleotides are TGCAGTGCTAGAGATCGAGACAGGATCTACGAGCAGTACTTC.

CDR3 sequence: CASSLGTTLGNEQFF. CDR3 sequence (DNA): TGCGCCAGCAGCTTGGGGACTACTTTGGGGAATGAGCAGTTCTTC. The chain links TRBV5-1 to TRBJ2-1; the D gene is possibly TRBD2 (6 bases). V was pared by 0 bases and J by 7 bases, with 14 bases between. The CDR3 is 15 amino acids. Germline loops: CDR1 SGHRS, CDR2 YFSETQ.

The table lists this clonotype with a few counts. This CDR3 is CSARSLLAGEGLGTQYF. Written as DNA, the CDR3 is TGCAGTGCTAGATCACTTCTAGCGGGAGAAGGCCTGGGGACCCAGTACTTC. The J gene is TRBJ2-5, the V gene TRBV20-1; 10 bases line up with TRBD2. The CDR3 loop spans 17 amino acids. CDR1 is DFQATT, CDR2 SNEGSKA, per germline (reference sequence). V lost 2 bases to trimming and J lost 7 bases; unmatched junction nucleotides: 16.

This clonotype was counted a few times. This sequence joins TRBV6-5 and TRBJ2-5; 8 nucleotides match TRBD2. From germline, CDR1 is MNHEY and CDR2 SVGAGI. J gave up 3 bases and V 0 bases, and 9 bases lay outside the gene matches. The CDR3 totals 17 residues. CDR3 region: CASSYSILAAGEETQYF. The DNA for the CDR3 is TGTGCCAGCAGTTACTCGATTCTGGCAGCGGGAGAAGAGACCCAGTACTTC.

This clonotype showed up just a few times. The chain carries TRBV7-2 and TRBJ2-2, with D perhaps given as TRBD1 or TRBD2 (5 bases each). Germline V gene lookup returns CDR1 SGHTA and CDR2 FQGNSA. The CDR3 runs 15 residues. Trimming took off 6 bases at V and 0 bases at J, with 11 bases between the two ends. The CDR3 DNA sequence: TGTGCCAGCAGGGCCGGGACCACGAACACCGGGGAGCTGTTTTTT. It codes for CASRAGTTNTGELFF.

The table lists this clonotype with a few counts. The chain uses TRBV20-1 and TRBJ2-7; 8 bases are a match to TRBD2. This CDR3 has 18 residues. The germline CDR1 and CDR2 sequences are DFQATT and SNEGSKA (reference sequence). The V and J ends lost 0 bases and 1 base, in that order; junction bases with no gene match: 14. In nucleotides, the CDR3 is TGCAGTGCTAGAGATCGCCTCCTGAGCGGGAGAACTTCCTACGAGCAGTACTTC. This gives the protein CSARDRLLSGRTSYEQYF.

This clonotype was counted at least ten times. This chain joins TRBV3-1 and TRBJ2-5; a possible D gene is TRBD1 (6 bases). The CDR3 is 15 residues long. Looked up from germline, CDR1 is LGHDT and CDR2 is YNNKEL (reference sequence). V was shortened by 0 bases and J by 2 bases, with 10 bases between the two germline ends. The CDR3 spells CASSQDGTLQETQYF. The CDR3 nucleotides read TGTGCCAGCAGCCAAGACGGGACATTACAAGAGACCCAGTACTTC.

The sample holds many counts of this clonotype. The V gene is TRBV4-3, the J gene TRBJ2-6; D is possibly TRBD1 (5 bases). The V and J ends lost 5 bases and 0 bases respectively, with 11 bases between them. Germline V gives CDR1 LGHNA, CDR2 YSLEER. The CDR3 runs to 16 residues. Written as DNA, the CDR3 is TGCGCCAGCAGCAGGGGCGAAAGCTCTGGGGCCAACGTCCTGACTTTC. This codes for CASSRGESSGANVLTF.

The CDR3: CSASRGSGRVNEQFF. In nucleotides, the CDR3 is TGCAGTGCTAGTAGGGGTAGCGGGAGGGTGAATGAGCAGTTCTTC. This chain links TRBV20-1 with TRBJ2-1; 11 nucleotides align to TRBD2. The germline V gene has CDR1 DFQATT and CDR2 SNEGSKA (reference sequence). This CDR3 has 15 amino acids. Trimming at V came to 3 bases and at J to 7 bases, leaving 8 bases not matched to a gene.

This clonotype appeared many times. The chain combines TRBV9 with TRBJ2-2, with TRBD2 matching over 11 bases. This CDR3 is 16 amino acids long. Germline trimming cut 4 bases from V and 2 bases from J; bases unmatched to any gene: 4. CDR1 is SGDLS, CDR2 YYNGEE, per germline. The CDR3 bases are TGTGCCAGCAGCACCCGACTAGCGGGAAACACCGGGGAGCTGTTTTTT. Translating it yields CASSTRLAGNTGELFF.

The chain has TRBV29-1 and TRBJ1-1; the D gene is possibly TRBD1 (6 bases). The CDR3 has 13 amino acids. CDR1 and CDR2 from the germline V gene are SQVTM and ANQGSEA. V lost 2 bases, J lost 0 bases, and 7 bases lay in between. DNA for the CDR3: TGCAGCGTTGAAAGGGGGGTGAACACTGAAGCTTTCTTT. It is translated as CSVERGVNTEAFF.

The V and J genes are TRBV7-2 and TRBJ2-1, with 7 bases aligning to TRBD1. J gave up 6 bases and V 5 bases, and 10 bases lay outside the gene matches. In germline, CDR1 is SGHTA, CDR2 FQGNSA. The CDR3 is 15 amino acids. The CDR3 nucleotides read TGTGCCAGCAGCCTTCGACAGGGTTCCGGCAATGAGCAGTTCTTC. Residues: CASSLRQGSGNEQFF.

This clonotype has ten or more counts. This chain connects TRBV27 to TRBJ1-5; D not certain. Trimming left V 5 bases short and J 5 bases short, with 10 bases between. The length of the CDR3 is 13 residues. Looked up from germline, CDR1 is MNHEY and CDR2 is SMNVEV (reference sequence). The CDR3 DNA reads TGTGCCAGCAGTCTCAATATGGATCAGCCCCAGCATTTT. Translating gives CASSLNMDQPQHF.

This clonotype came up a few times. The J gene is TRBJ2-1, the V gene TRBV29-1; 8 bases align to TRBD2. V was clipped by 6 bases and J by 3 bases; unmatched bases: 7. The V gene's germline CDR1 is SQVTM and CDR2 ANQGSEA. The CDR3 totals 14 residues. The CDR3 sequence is CSVPGGRFYNEQFF. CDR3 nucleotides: TGCAGCGTCCCCGGCGGGAGGTTCTACAATGAGCAGTTCTTC.

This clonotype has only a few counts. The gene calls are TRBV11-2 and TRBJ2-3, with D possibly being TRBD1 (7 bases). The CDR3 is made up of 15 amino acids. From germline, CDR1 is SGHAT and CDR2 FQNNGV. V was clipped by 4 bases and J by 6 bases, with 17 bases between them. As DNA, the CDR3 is TGTGCCAGCAGCTCCCGGGCCCAGGGGGGCGATACGCAGTATTTT. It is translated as CASSSRAQGGDTQYF.